This T cell receptor (beta chain) was documented in a study of cytomegalovirus exposure and HLA in healthy donors. This clone has just one count. The CDR3 has 15 amino acids. Trimming took 7 bases from V and 1 from J; bases not matched to a gene: 4. Looked up from germline, CDR1 is MDHEN and CDR2 is SYDVKM. 13 Jbeta primers and 60 Vbeta primers were used for the PCR. Profiled with immunoSEQ multiplex PCR; TCRdb holds only in-frame clones, not every one. The sample gives under 45,000 clones, approximately 70% of which show up once; more than 6.5% is in the top ten. The V and J genes are TRBV28 and TRBJ1-6; 7 bases align to TRBD1. The sequenced material came from PBMCs. The TCR was taken from a man in his thirties or forties in good health and CMV-seronegative. CDR3 in amino acids: CASNPGQSYNSPLHF. CDR3 in DNA: TGTGCCAGCAATCCGGGACAGTCCTATAATTCACCCCTCCACTTT.